What follows describes a single T cell receptor (beta chain). Its antigen is unidentified. These data belong to a study of cytomegalovirus exposure and HLA in healthy donors. Study details: Tens of millions of unique TCRs, all from HLA-typed donors, were included in an early release of the data.

A multiplex PCR was run with 60 Vbeta primers and 13 Jbeta primers. TCRdb's copy holds only in-frame clones and misses some; the assay was immunoSEQ multiplex PCR. The profile shows 100,000 to 150,000 clones, about 79% of them singletons. Overall study findings and caveats: TCR association rates varied by HLA locus in a later analysis, with DRB1 highest and HLA-C lowest.

Donors consisted of healthy bone marrow donors. The CDR3 covers 14 residues. Trimming removed 5 bases from V and 1 base from J, with 13 bases in between. The germline gives CDR1 SGHRS, CDR2 YFSETQ. The J gene is TRBJ2-7, the V gene TRBV5-1; the D gene is possibly TRBD1 (6 bases). The origin of this receptor is a woman in her forties or fifties in good health and CMV-seronegative. Sequencing was done on a sample of PBMCs. As DNA, the CDR3 is TGCGCCAGCAGTACTGACAGGAGGTCCTACGAGCAGTACTTC. This sequence encodes CASSTDRRSYEQYF.